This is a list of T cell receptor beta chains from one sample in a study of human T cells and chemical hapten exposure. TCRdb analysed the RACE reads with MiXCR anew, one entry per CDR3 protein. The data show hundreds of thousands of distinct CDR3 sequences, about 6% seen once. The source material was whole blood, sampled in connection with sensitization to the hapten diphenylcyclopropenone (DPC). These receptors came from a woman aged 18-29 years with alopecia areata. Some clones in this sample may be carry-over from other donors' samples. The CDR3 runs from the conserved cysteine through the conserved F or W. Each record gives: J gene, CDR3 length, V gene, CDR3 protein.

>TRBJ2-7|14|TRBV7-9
CASSHRDSPYEQYF
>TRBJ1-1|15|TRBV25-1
CASSFQTGTRPEAFF
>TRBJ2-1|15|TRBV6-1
CASSELRLENNEQFF
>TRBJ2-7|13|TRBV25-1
CASSERTSGGVYF
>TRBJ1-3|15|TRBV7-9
CASSSANGAGNTIYF
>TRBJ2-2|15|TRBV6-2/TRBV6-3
CASSYSGEDTGELFF
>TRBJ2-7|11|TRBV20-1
CSAIQSYEQYF
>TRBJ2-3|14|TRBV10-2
CASLMARGADTQYF
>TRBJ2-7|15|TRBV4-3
CASSQDIDSYYEQYF
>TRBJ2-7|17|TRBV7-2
CASSLVASGPPGDEQYF
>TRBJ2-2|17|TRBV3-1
CASSGFGRDSQTGELFF
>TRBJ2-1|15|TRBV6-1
CASSTWLAPGNEQFF
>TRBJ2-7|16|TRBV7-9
CASSLATSGPQGEQYF
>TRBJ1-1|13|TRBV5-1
CASSVDGDTEAFF
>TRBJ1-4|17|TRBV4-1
CASSQVSSGGADEKLFF
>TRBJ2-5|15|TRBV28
CASSLAGAAQETQYF
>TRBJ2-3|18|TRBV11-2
CASSLSPPASSESDTQYF
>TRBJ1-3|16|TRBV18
CASSPFRDAAGNTIYF
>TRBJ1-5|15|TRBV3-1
CASSQDADSNQPQHF
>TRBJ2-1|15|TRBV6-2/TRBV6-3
CASSYVRGAGNEQFF
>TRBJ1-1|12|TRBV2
CASTEGNTEAFF
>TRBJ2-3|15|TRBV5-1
CASSLGNRYTDTQYF
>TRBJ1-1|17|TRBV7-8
CASSYPRDRGMNTEAFF
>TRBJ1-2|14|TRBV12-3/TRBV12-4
CASSLVGGGYGYTF
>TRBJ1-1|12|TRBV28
CASGRQDTEAFF
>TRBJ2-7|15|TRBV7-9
CASTFAGTDLREQYF
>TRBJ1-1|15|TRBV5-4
CASSPGPLPNTEAFF
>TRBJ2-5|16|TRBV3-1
CASSRGDRGSQETQYF
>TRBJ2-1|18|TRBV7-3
CASSPNGLAGEIDNEQFF
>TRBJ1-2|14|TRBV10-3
CAISELSPGSGYTF
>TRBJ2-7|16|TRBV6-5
CASSYSMARPSYEQYF
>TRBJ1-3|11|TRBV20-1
CGVGHKDTIYF
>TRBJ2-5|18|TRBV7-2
CASSPQGGGRQSQETQYF
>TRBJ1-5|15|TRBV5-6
CASSQTGGGKQPQHF
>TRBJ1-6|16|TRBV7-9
CASSLGGTAFNSPLHF
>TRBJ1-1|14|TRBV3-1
CASSPWGRGTEAFF
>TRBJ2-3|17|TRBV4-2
CASSPTLAGGSTDTQYF
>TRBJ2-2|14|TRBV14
CASQGGTNTGELFF
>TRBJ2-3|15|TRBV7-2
CASSSSPQGTDTQYF
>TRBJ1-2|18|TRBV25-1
CASSVASGVGLMNYGYTF
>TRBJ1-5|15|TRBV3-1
CASSQDFRNNQPQHF
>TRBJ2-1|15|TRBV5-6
CASSLGPTPYNEQFF
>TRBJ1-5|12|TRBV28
CASSVVNQPQHF
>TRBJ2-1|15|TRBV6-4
CASSDSAGSYNEQFF
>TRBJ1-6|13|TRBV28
CASYDRVNSPLHF
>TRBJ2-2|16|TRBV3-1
CASSPSSGIYTGELFF
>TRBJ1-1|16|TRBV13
CASSFFIDIWNTEAFF